Below, 23 T cell receptor beta chains from the same sample are listed, as sequenced in a study of blood T cell repertoires in COVID-19 (dated by TCRdb to the early 2020s). Preparation of the library involved the immunoSEQ multiplex PCR assay. The immuneACCESS repertoire file appears here via TCRdb, limited to in-frame rearrangements. These files lack a portion of the clones; in checked studies, under half of the deficit traces to unresolved V genes, and the cause of the others is not known. The sample table shows roughly 150,000 clones, and 80% to 90% are seen once. In total, the top ten clones hold about 15% of the sample. Sequenced material: peripheral blood. These receptors were taken from a woman aged 35 to 49 with acute or convalescent COVID-19.

This rearrangement joins TRBV28 to TRBJ2-7; a possible D gene is TRBD1 (6 bases). CDR1 and CDR2 from the germline V gene are MDHEN and SYDVKM. This CDR3 spans 16 amino acids. V was cut by 5 bases and J by 3 bases, with 20 bases left in between. The CDR3 reads CASSPSLGGLLYEQYF. The DNA of the CDR3 is TGTGCCAGCAGTCCGTCTCTTGGGGGCCTCCTCTACGAGCAGTACTTC.

The chain employs TRBV7-9 and TRBJ2-7, with TRBD1 matching over 8 bases. The CDR3 sequence is 13 residues long. Trimming cost V 6 bases and J 5 bases; bases outside gene matches: 6. The germline gives CDR1 SEHNR, CDR2 FQNEAQ (reference sequence). The CDR3 DNA reads TGTGCCAGCAGGGAATCAGGGGGCCACGAGCAGTACTTC. As protein: CASRESGGHEQYF. Together with reference TRBV7-9 and TRBJ2-7, the CDR3 gives the full variable domain: DTGVSQNPRHKITKRGQNVTFRCDPISEHNRLYWYRQTLGQGPEFLTYFQNEAQLEKSRLLSDRFSAERPKGSFSTLEIQRTEQGDSAMYLCASRESGGHEQYFGPGTRLTVT.

This clone was detected once. V is TRBV4-2 and J is TRBJ2-7; 8 bases agree with TRBD2. Germline CDR1 is LGHNA and CDR2 is YNFKEQ. V was pared by 0 bases and J by 2 bases, with 3 bases of the junction left unmatched. The CDR3 contains 15 residues. The CDR3 DNA reads as TGTGCCAGCAGCCAAGAGGAGCGGGAGACCTACGAGCAGTACTTC. Amino acid sequence: CASSQEERETYEQYF.

This chain joins TRBV27 and TRBJ1-5, with 8 positions matching TRBD1. Looked up from germline, CDR1 is MNHEY and CDR2 is SMNVEV (reference sequence). Unmatched junction bases numbered 10, after V lost 5 bases and J lost 7 bases. CDR3 length equals 15 residues. The CDR3 DNA reads as TGTGCCAGCAGTCCCACCACAGGGGGAGGCCAGCCCCAGCATTTT. Amino acid sequence: CASSPTTGGGQPQHF.

The chain has TRBV6-5 and TRBJ2-7, with 10 bases that match TRBD1. CDR3 length: 15 residues. Germline V gives CDR1 MNHEY, CDR2 SVGAGI. Germline trimming cut 2 bases from V and 1 base from J; bases unmatched to any gene: 2. The chain's CDR3 is CASSYRDRGSYEQYF. DNA for the CDR3: TGTGCCAGCAGTTACCGGGACAGGGGTTCCTACGAGCAGTACTTC.

V usage is TRBV27 and J usage is TRBJ2-2, with 9 bases that match TRBD1. From germline, CDR1 is MNHEY and CDR2 SMNVEV (reference sequence). J lost 7 bases, V lost 6 bases, and 24 bases had no gene match. This CDR3 contains 20 residues. CDR3 DNA sequence: TGTGCCAGCAGCCTACTTAGGCTTGTGGGACAGGGAACTGTTGGCGGGGAGCTGTTTTTT. Protein sequence: CASSLLRLVGQGTVGGELFF.

The CDR3 DNA is TGTGCCAGTAGTCTGGGACAGTTGTCCTACAATGAGCAGTTCTTC. Translating it yields CASSLGQLSYNEQFF. This chain joins TRBV19 and TRBJ2-1; 7 bases align to TRBD1. Trimming took 5 bases from V and 1 from J; bases not matched to a gene: 5. The CDR3 loop spans 15 amino acids. Germline CDR1 and CDR2: LNHDA and SQIVND (reference sequence).

This chain links TRBV4-1 with TRBJ1-6; no clear D. The CDR3 runs 14 residues. Looked up from germline, CDR1 is MGHRA and CDR2 is YSYEKL. V was clipped by 0 bases and J by 12 bases, with 12 bases between them. CDR3 nucleotides: TGCGCCAGCAGCCAAGATTGGTCAGCGAAACCCCTCCACTTT. Translating gives CASSQDWSAKPLHF.

This clone was recorded only once. V is TRBV11-2 and J is TRBJ2-7; TRBD1 might be the D (5 bases). The V end was cut by 1 base, the J end by 3 bases, with 13 bases between. Germline V gene sequence: CDR1 SGHAT, CDR2 FQNNGV. The CDR3 is made up of 15 amino acids. The DNA of the CDR3 is TGTGCCAGCAGCTTAGCCCAGGGTAATCTCTACGAGCAGTACTTC. Translating it yields CASSLAQGNLYEQYF. Full variable domain (rest looked up from reference TRBV11-2 and TRBJ2-7): EAGVAQSPRYKIIEKRQSVAFWCNPISGHATLYWYQQILGQGPKLLIQFQNNGVVDDSQLPKDRFSAERLKGVDSTLKIQPAKLEDSAVYLCASSLAQGNLYEQYFGPGTRLTVT.

The V and J genes are TRBV15 and TRBJ2-3; 8 bases map to TRBD1. V lost 5 bases, J lost 5 bases, and 12 bases stayed unmatched. Germline assignment: CDR1 LNHNV and CDR2 YYDKDF (reference sequence). CDR3 length equals 16 residues. The CDR3 DNA follows: TGTGCCACCAGCCTGGACAGGGTAGGTTCTCGAGATACGCAGTATTTT. It is translated as CATSLDRVGSRDTQYF. The full variable domain, its missing parts supplied by reference TRBV15 and TRBJ2-3, is DAMVIQNPRYQVTQFGKPVTLSCSQTLNHNVMYWYQQKSSQAPKLLFHYYDKDFNNEADTPDNFQSRRPNTSFCFLDIRSPGLGDTAMYLCATSLDRVGSRDTQYFGPGTRLTVL.

The chain carries TRBV7-9 and TRBJ2-7, with 8 positions matching TRBD1. The trim removed 1 base at V and 4 bases at J, leaving 9 bases unmatched. The CDR3 loop spans 16 amino acids. The germline CDR1 and CDR2 sequences are SEHNR and FQNEAQ (reference sequence). CDR3 coding DNA: TGTGCCAGCAGCTTAGAGTCACCCGGGACAGGATACGAGCAGTACTTC. It specifies CASSLESPGTGYEQYF.

The V gene is TRBV10-3, the J gene TRBJ2-7; D is unresolved. The V gene's germline CDR1 is ENHRY and CDR2 SYGVKD. The CDR3 has 12 residues. V lost 9 bases and J 3 bases, leaving 12 bases between the germline ends. The CDR3 region is CAISVSGYEQYF. CDR3 in DNA: TGTGCCATATCGGTGTCCGGCTACGAGCAGTACTTC.

The chain has TRBV11-3 and TRBJ1-2, with 10 bases that match TRBD1. CDR1 is SGHNT, CDR2 YENEEA, per germline. The CDR3 sequence is 13 residues long. The V and J ends lost 3 bases and 5 bases, in that order; junction bases with no gene match: 0. The CDR3 nucleotides read TGTGCCAGCAGCTTGGACAGGGGGTATGGCTACACCTTC. This gives the protein CASSLDRGYGYTF.

The chain recombines TRBV27 with TRBJ2-1; possible D gene TRBD2, 5 bases. The CDR3 sequence is 13 residues long. Germline CDR1 MNHEY, CDR2 SMNVEV (reference sequence). V was clipped by 3 bases and J by 4 bases, with 7 bases between them. The chain's CDR3 is CASSFGIYNEQFF. The CDR3 DNA reads TGTGCCAGCAGTTTCGGGATTTACAATGAGCAGTTCTTC.

The chain has TRBV5-1 and TRBJ2-2, with 12 bases fitting TRBD2. This CDR3 contains 20 residues. Germline V lookup: CDR1 SGHRS, CDR2 YFSETQ. The V segment lost 0 bases and the J segment 0 bases; nucleotides outside the gene matches: 9. The CDR3 DNA is TGCGCCAGCAGCTTGGTACTAGCGGGGGGCAACAAACCGAACACCGGGGAGCTGTTTTTT. Translation gives CASSLVLAGGNKPNTGELFF.

This clone was seen only once. The gene calls are TRBV20-1 and TRBJ1-2; D remains unclear. With 5 bases removed from V and 4 bases from J, the gap between germline ends came to 5 bases. CDR3 size: 10 residues. Germline CDR1 is DFQATT and CDR2 is SNEGSKA (reference sequence). CDR3 residues: CSALFYGYTF. The CDR3 DNA sequence: TGCAGTGCTCTGTTCTATGGCTACACCTTC.

The chain is built from TRBV29-1 and TRBJ2-5, with a tentative D call TRBD1 (7 bases). The CDR3 sequence is 14 residues long. Looked up from germline, CDR1 is SQVTM and CDR2 is ANQGSEA. Trimming took off 4 bases at V and 5 bases at J, with 17 bases between the two ends. As DNA, the CDR3 is TGCAGCGTTGGGTTTGGACAGGCGGGGGAGACCCAGTACTTC. Encoded protein: CSVGFGQAGETQYF.

The chain recombines TRBV9 with TRBJ1-2; 9 nucleotides match TRBD1. Germline V gene sequence: CDR1 SGDLS, CDR2 YYNGEE. The V segment lost 4 bases and the J segment 4 bases; nucleotides outside the gene matches: 17. The CDR3 contains 18 residues. CDR3 residues: CASSPSGVGTGMSYGYTF. The CDR3 DNA sequence: TGTGCCAGCAGCCCAAGCGGGGTCGGGACAGGGATGAGCTATGGCTACACCTTC.

The chain links TRBV6-1 to TRBJ1-3, with no clear D. Germline CDR1 MNHNS, CDR2 SASEGT. V lost 1 base to trimming and J lost 0 bases, with 7 bases between them. The CDR3 consists of 15 residues. Here the CDR3 DNA reads TGTGCCAGCAGTGAAGGGGCCGTCTCTGGAAACACCATATATTTT. Protein sequence: CASSEGAVSGNTIYF.

This clone was observed a few times. The rearrangement links TRBV25-1 to TRBJ2-2, with D unclear. The V gene lost 2 bases and the J gene lost 2 bases, with 3 bases spanning the gap. The CDR3 sequence is 13 residues long. Germline V gene lookup returns CDR1 MGHDK and CDR2 SYGVNS. The CDR3 spells CASSEVNTGELFF. CDR3 nucleotides: TGTGCCAGCAGTGAAGTAAACACCGGGGAGCTGTTTTTT. Together with reference TRBV25-1 and TRBJ2-2, the CDR3 gives the full variable domain: EADIYQTPRYLVIGTGKKITLECSQTMGHDKMYWYQQDPGMELHLIHYSYGVNSTEKGDLSSESTVSRIRTEHFPLTLESARPSHTSQYLCASSEVNTGELFFGEGSRLTVL.

The chain employs TRBV4-1 and TRBJ1-3; D gene ambiguous. The V and J ends lost 1 base and 0 bases respectively, with 7 bases between them. Germline V gene lookup returns CDR1 MGHRA and CDR2 YSYEKL. This CDR3 comprises 15 residues. This CDR3 is CASSQGGGSGNTIYF. In DNA, the CDR3 is TGCGCCAGCAGCCAAGGTGGAGGCTCTGGAAACACCATATATTTT.

The gene calls are TRBV11-2 and TRBJ2-5, with unresolved D. V was trimmed by 5 bases and J by 1 base, leaving 8 bases between them. CDR1 is SGHAT, CDR2 FQNNGV, per germline. The CDR3 length is 13 residues. CDR3 residues: CASSQNSQETQYF. DNA for the CDR3: TGTGCCAGCAGCCAGAACAGCCAAGAGACCCAGTACTTC.

The chain couples TRBV4-1 to TRBJ1-1; D not certain. Trimming stripped 0 bases from V and 10 bases from J, with 12 bases between. The germline V gene encodes CDR1 MGHRA and CDR2 YSYEKL. The CDR3 is made up of 13 amino acids. The CDR3 DNA is TGCGCCAGCAGCCAAGATTTGCCGTTCAGAGCTTTCTTT. Its protein product is CASSQDLPFRAFF.